Included here is one T cell receptor beta chain sequence, with context. Its specificity is not known. This entry comes from a study of cytomegalovirus exposure and HLA in healthy donors. The germline V gene has CDR1 SNHLY and CDR2 FYNNEI. The CDR3 is made up of 15 amino acids. V trimming: 3 bases; J trimming: 3 bases; junction bases outside the gene matches: 5. Study findings and constraints: Cytomegalovirus association was assigned to approximately 160 TCR beta chains. Clusters of TCRs from the first cohort tended to co-occur in the 120 or so validation repertoires (as a later analysis found).

Only in-frame clones appear in the TCRdb table, and some are missing; sequencing was by immunoSEQ multiplex PCR. Of about 240,000 clones listed, around 88% are singletons. The TCR sequence derives from a woman between 25 and 40 years old in good health and CMV-seropositive. Sample: PBMCs. The chain joins TRBV2 to TRBJ2-1, with TRBD1 identical over 7 bases. The CDR3 region has the DNA TGTGCCAGCAGTGATGGCAGGGGGTTCTACAATGAGCAGTTCTTC. As protein: CASSDGRGFYNEQFF.